This T cell receptor beta chain was captured in a study of cytomegalovirus exposure and HLA in healthy donors. The study's findings and limits: As a later analysis revealed, most CMV-associated TCR beta chains appeared HLA-restricted.

CDR1 and CDR2 from the germline V gene are MNHEY and SMNVEV (reference sequence). Germline trimming cut 5 bases from V and 10 bases from J; bases unmatched to any gene: 12. This CDR3 spans 14 amino acids. As for this clone: Antigen: not known.

Use of 60 Vbeta and 13 Jbeta primers characterized the PCR. Sequencing used immunoSEQ multiplex PCR; TCRdb keeps in-frame clones, though not all of them. The table records around 140,000 clones, around 80% of them present only once. The receptor was isolated from a middle-aged man in good health and CMV-seronegative. Sequencing was carried out using PBMCs. The chain carries TRBV27 and TRBJ1-1, with TRBD1 identical over 8 bases. The CDR3 here is CASSPPPGGNRAFF. CDR3 sequence (DNA): TGTGCCAGCAGTCCCCCCCCAGGGGGCAATCGAGCTTTCTTT.